Following are 32 T cell receptor beta chains from one sample sequenced in a study of cytomegalovirus exposure and HLA in healthy donors. TCRdb keeps only in-frame clones here, not all; method: immunoSEQ multiplex PCR. The sample records about 110,000 clones, around 82% being singletons. The material sequenced was PBMCs. Receptors were obtained from a woman aged 18-29 years in good health and CMV-seronegative.

V usage is TRBV2 and J usage is TRBJ1-1, with TRBD1 matching over 8 bases. V gave up 6 bases and J gave up 5 bases; unmatched junction bases: 8. Germline lookup yields CDR1 SNHLY and CDR2 FYNNEI. This CDR3 is 14 amino acids long. Here the CDR3 reads CASRATGARTEAFF. The CDR3 region has the DNA TGTGCCAGCAGGGCGACAGGGGCCCGGACTGAAGCTTTCTTT. The whole variable domain, filled in from reference TRBV2 and TRBJ1-1, reads EPEVTQTPSHQVTQMGQEVILRCVPISNHLYFYWYRQILGQKVEFLVSFYNNEISEKSEIFDDQFSVERPDGSNFTLKIRSTKLEDSAMYFCASRATGARTEAFFGQGTRLTVV.

This clone appeared once. The chain employs TRBV6-5 and TRBJ2-7; tentative D call: TRBD1 (6 bases). The germline CDR1 and CDR2 sequences are MNHEY and SVGAGI. V lost 4 bases and J 0 bases, leaving 13 bases between the germline ends. The CDR3 is made up of 15 amino acids. The CDR3, as DNA: TGTGCCAGCAGTTTTTTTTGGGACAACTCCTACGAGCAGTACTTC. Residues: CASSFFWDNSYEQYF.

On this clone itself: One junction end does not reproduce the germline sequence, and a read error may be involved. The CDR3 is CAIRESRDRAGANVLTF. CDR3 nucleotide sequence: TGTGCCATCAGAGAGTCCCGGGACAGGGCCGGGGCCAACGTCCTGACTTTC. This chain uses TRBV10-3 with TRBJ2-6, with 9 bases matching TRBD1. CDR3 length equals 17 residues. Germline lookup yields CDR1 ENHRY and CDR2 SYGVKD.

V is TRBV4-1 and J is TRBJ1-2, with D unclear. The CDR3 runs 15 residues. The germline V and J ends were trimmed by 3 bases and 0 bases, with 11 bases remaining between them. Per germline, CDR1 MGHRA and CDR2 YSYEKL. CDR3 sequence reads: CASSHDIQANYGYTF. The CDR3 DNA reads as TGCGCCAGCAGCCACGACATCCAAGCTAACTATGGCTACACCTTC.

V is TRBV29-1 and J is TRBJ2-3; 7 nucleotides align to TRBD2. CDR3 length: 15 amino acids. Per the germline V gene, CDR1 is SQVTM and CDR2 is ANQGSEA. V dropped 4 bases and J dropped 1; count of bases not matched to a gene: 8. The CDR3 DNA sequence: TGCAGCGTTGTCGGTTTGGGGGGGGGCACAGATACGCAGTATTTT. It is translated as CSVVGLGGGTDTQYF.

The chain is built from TRBV6-5 and TRBJ2-7, with a weak D call TRBD2 (6 bases). This CDR3 contains 15 residues. Trimming shortened V by 5 bases and J by 7 bases, and 21 bases separated the two germline ends. Germline-derived CDR1 and CDR2 are MNHEY and SVGAGI. The CDR3 region is CASSNIWDSEGEQYF. In DNA form, the CDR3 reads TGTGCCAGCAGTAACATCTGGGACTCGGAGGGAGAGCAGTACTTC.

In its sample, this clone was seen once. The V and J genes are TRBV5-4 and TRBJ2-7; 7 bases are a match to TRBD2. The CDR3 contains 15 residues. CDR1 and CDR2 from the germline V gene are SGHNT and YYREEE (reference sequence). J lost 6 bases, V lost 4 bases, and 13 bases had no gene match. The CDR3 sequence: CASSPSVGGTSEQYF. The CDR3 DNA reads as TGTGCCAGCAGCCCGAGCGTGGGGGGGACCTCCGAGCAGTACTTC.

The V gene is TRBV2, the J gene TRBJ2-2; possible D gene TRBD1, 6 bases. CDR1 is SNHLY and CDR2 is FYNNEI in the germline V gene. CDR3 length equals 17 residues. Trimming left V 3 bases short and J 2 bases short, with 16 bases between. In DNA form, the CDR3 reads TGTGCCAGCAGTGACCCGGTCAACAGGGCAAACACCGGGGAGCTGTTTTTT. The encoded protein is CASSDPVNRANTGELFF.

The rearrangement uses TRBV7-2 and TRBJ1-2; tentatively, D is TRBD1 (6 bases). Germline CDR1 SGHTA, CDR2 FQGNSA. V was trimmed by 4 bases and J by 3 bases, leaving 12 bases between them. The CDR3 is made up of 14 amino acids. DNA of the CDR3: TGTGCCAGCAGCTCCCTTCAGGGGCACTATGGCTACACCTTC. Encoded protein: CASSSLQGHYGYTF.

V usage is TRBV6-5 and J usage is TRBJ2-5; D may be TRBD2 (5 bases). V was shortened by 0 bases and J by 4 bases, with 12 bases between the two germline ends. This CDR3 has 15 residues. Germline V gene lookup returns CDR1 MNHEY and CDR2 SVGAGI. CDR3 nucleotides: TGTGCCAGCAGTTACTCCGCGGGCGTGTTAGAGACCCAGTACTTC. Translation gives CASSYSAGVLETQYF.

The rearrangement uses TRBV11-2 and TRBJ2-7; no firm D call. Germline assignment: CDR1 SGHAT and CDR2 FQNNGV. Trimming pared 1 base from V and 6 bases from J, leaving 13 bases between. This CDR3 comprises 14 residues. The DNA for the CDR3 is TGTGCCAGCAGCTTAGCTGTCCGGCCGGGCGAGCAGTACTTC. Residues: CASSLAVRPGEQYF.

The rearrangement joins TRBV28 to TRBJ2-7; D not certain. CDR3 length: 13 amino acids. V lost 2 bases and J 2 bases, leaving 7 bases between the germline ends. Germline CDR1 MDHEN, CDR2 SYDVKM. The DNA of the CDR3 is TGTGCCAGCAGTTTAATGAGAGCCTACGAGCAGTACTTC. The encoded protein is CASSLMRAYEQYF.

V and J are TRBV2 and TRBJ2-5; 12 bases are shared with TRBD2. The ends lost 3 bases at V and 5 bases at J; junction bases unmatched: 4. The CDR3 consists of 15 residues. From germline, CDR1 is SNHLY and CDR2 FYNNEI. CDR3 sequence (DNA): TGTGCCAGCAGTGACCAAGGACTAGCGGGGGAGACCCAGTACTTC. Protein product: CASSDQGLAGETQYF.

The V call is TRBV7-9, the J call TRBJ2-1; 7 bases align to TRBD1. Germline V CDR1 and CDR2: SEHNR, FQNEAQ (reference sequence). J lost 9 bases, V lost 5 bases, and 10 bases had no gene match. CDR3 size: 14 residues. The CDR3 sequence is CASSRDSLRGEQFF. CDR3 nucleotide sequence: TGTGCCAGCAGCCGGGACAGCCTACGTGGTGAGCAGTTCTTC.

This clone was counted only a few times. This chain connects TRBV28 to TRBJ2-1, with D possibly being TRBD2 (6 bases). The CDR3 is 13 amino acids. In germline, CDR1 is MDHEN, CDR2 SYDVKM. The V and J ends lost 5 bases and 10 bases respectively, with 15 bases between them. CDR3 nucleotide sequence: TGTGCCAGCAGTCTCTTAACCCGGGGGGAGCAGTTCTTC. Amino acid sequence: CASSLLTRGEQFF.

V is TRBV27 and J is TRBJ1-1; 7 bases are shared with TRBD1. The CDR3 contains 14 residues. J gave up 2 bases and V 2 bases, and 2 bases lay outside the gene matches. Germline CDR1 MNHEY, CDR2 SMNVEV (reference sequence). This chain's CDR3 is CASSLQGGNTEAFF. Written as DNA, the CDR3 is TGTGCCAGCAGTTTACAGGGGGGCAACACTGAAGCTTTCTTT.

The chain is built from TRBV14 and TRBJ2-7, with no clear D. Per the germline V gene, CDR1 is SGHDN and CDR2 is FVKESK. The CDR3 totals 13 residues. Deletions cut 3 bases from V and 2 bases from J, with 8 bases between. DNA of the CDR3: TGTGCCAGCAGCCATGTTCCTACCTACGAGCAGTACTTC. It is translated as CASSHVPTYEQYF.

The V call is TRBV27, the J call TRBJ2-2; perhaps TRBD1 as D (6 bases). The CDR3 length is 14 residues. Trimming left V 10 bases short and J 5 bases short, with 17 bases between. In germline, CDR1 is MNHEY, CDR2 SMNVEV (reference sequence). The CDR3: CATREGVWTGELFF. The CDR3 coding sequence is TGTGCCACCAGAGAGGGGGTTTGGACCGGGGAGCTGTTTTTT.

J is TRBJ2-3 and V is TRBV7-3; D unresolved. The germline V gene encodes CDR1 SGHTA and CDR2 FQGTGA. The ends were cut back, 4 bases at V and 5 bases at J, with 10 bases in the middle. This CDR3 is 13 amino acids long. DNA of the CDR3: TGTGCCAGCAGCTACTACTTAAGAGATACGCAGTATTTT. The encoded protein is CASSYYLRDTQYF.

The chain is built from TRBV4-2 and TRBJ2-5; TRBD2 agrees at 8 bases. V was clipped by 1 base and J by 5 bases; unmatched bases: 6. The CDR3 length is 15 residues. Germline-derived CDR1 and CDR2 are LGHNA and YNFKEQ. CDR3 residues: CASSQVSGGAETQYF. The DNA for the CDR3 is TGTGCCAGCAGCCAAGTTTCGGGGGGGGCGGAGACCCAGTACTTC.

This clone was seen only once. The chain carries TRBV28 and TRBJ2-1; no clear D gene. Germline V CDR1 and CDR2: MDHEN, SYDVKM. The V end lost 2 bases, the J end lost 4 bases, and 6 bases lay between the germline ends. The CDR3 loop spans 13 amino acids. CDR3 in amino acids: CASSLLRYNEQFF. The CDR3 nucleotides read TGTGCCAGCAGTTTACTCAGATACAATGAGCAGTTCTTC.

This sequence joins TRBV5-4 and TRBJ2-1, with 14 bases aligning to TRBD2. J lost 9 bases, V lost 4 bases, and 9 bases had no gene match. CDR1 and CDR2 from the germline V gene are SGHNT and YYREEE (reference sequence). The CDR3 sequence is 16 residues long. In nucleotides, the CDR3 is TGTGCCAGCAGCCATTCCGGGACTAGCGGGAGTACTGAGCAGTTCTTC. Its translation: CASSHSGTSGSTEQFF.

V gene TRBV4-2 combines with J gene TRBJ2-7, with D possibly being TRBD2 (6 bases). Germline lookup yields CDR1 LGHNA and CDR2 YNFKEQ. V lost 0 bases to trimming and J lost 7 bases, with 10 bases between them. The CDR3 has 13 residues. CDR3 nucleotides: TGTGCCAGCAGCCAAGAACTAGCTGGGGAGCAGTACTTC. This sequence encodes CASSQELAGEQYF.

The chain is built from TRBV27 and TRBJ1-2; unclear D gene. Germline values: CDR1 MNHEY, CDR2 SMNVEV (reference sequence). V lost 8 bases to trimming and J lost 8 bases, with 12 bases between them. CDR3 size: 11 residues. The CDR3 is CASLGIRGYTF. The CDR3 DNA is TGTGCCAGCCTGGGCATACGCGGCTACACCTTC.

This chain links TRBV25-1 with TRBJ1-1, with 7 nucleotides matching TRBD1. Trimming cost V 4 bases and J 8 bases; bases outside gene matches: 4. This CDR3 region has 12 residues. Germline V gene lookup returns CDR1 MGHDK and CDR2 SYGVNS. CDR3 amino acids: CASSGRDSEAFF. CDR3 in DNA: TGTGCCAGCAGTGGCCGGGACAGCGAAGCTTTCTTT.

This clone was seen only a few times. The chain employs TRBV6-5 and TRBJ2-1; TRBD2 agrees at 11 bases. The CDR3 has 14 amino acids. With 6 bases clipped from V and 5 bases from J, the junction kept 3 bases outside the gene matches. CDR1 is MNHEY, CDR2 SVGAGI, per germline. The CDR3 nucleotides read TGTGCCAGCAGCTCACTAGCGGGGGACAATGAGCAGTTCTTC. Translating gives CASSSLAGDNEQFF.

This chain joins TRBV9 and TRBJ1-5, with D perhaps matching TRBD1 (5 bases). The CDR3 spans 14 residues. CDR1 and CDR2 from the germline V gene are SGDLS and YYNGEE. Trimming cost V 3 bases and J 6 bases, with 13 bases left between them. CDR3 sequence: CASSALEGIQPQHF. CDR3 DNA sequence: TGTGCCAGCAGCGCTCTGGAGGGGATTCAGCCCCAGCATTTT.

V usage is TRBV9 and J usage is TRBJ2-5; 8 positions match TRBD1. Germline trimming cut 3 bases from V and 5 bases from J; bases unmatched to any gene: 9. The CDR3 runs to 15 residues. Germline V gene lookup returns CDR1 SGDLS and CDR2 YYNGEE. The CDR3 here is CASSEGQALGETQYF. The CDR3 bases are TGTGCCAGCAGCGAGGGACAGGCCCTCGGGGAGACCCAGTACTTC.

V and J are TRBV9 and TRBJ2-3; 7 bases match TRBD2. The V gene's germline CDR1 is SGDLS and CDR2 YYNGEE. Germline trimming cut 4 bases from V and 2 bases from J; bases unmatched to any gene: 13. The CDR3 is made up of 17 amino acids. This CDR3 is CASSLPWGEGNTDTQYF. DNA of the CDR3: TGTGCCAGCAGCCTCCCATGGGGGGAGGGAAACACAGATACGCAGTATTTT.

Concerning this clone: This CDR3 is also generated by other DNA sequences in the sample. The chain recombines TRBV19 with TRBJ2-3, with 8 nucleotides matching TRBD1. This CDR3 is built from 14 residues. Germline V lookup: CDR1 LNHDA, CDR2 SQIVND (reference sequence). V dropped 1 base and J dropped 3; count of bases not matched to a gene: 0. CDR3 DNA sequence: TGTGCCAGTAGTATAGGACAGGGGACAGATACGCAGTATTTT. Translated: CASSIGQGTDTQYF. Full variable domain (remainder filled in from reference TRBV19 and TRBJ2-3): DGGITQSPKYLFRKEGQNVTLSCEQNLNHDAMYWYRQDPGQGLRLIYYSQIVNDFQKGDIAEGYSVSREKKESFPLTVTSAQKNPTAFYLCASSIGQGTDTQYFGPGTRLTVL.

The rearrangement uses TRBV5-1 and TRBJ2-7, with D tentatively TRBD1 (6 bases). V was trimmed by 3 bases and J by 2 bases, leaving 9 bases between them. Germline loops: CDR1 SGHRS, CDR2 YFSETQ. The CDR3 covers 13 residues. This CDR3 is CASSSGTTYEQYF. The CDR3 nucleotides read TGCGCCAGCAGCTCGGGGACAACCTACGAGCAGTACTTC.

This chain joins TRBV7-8 and TRBJ1-2; 7 nucleotides agree with TRBD1. Germline-derived CDR1 and CDR2 are SGHVS and FQNEAQ. This CDR3 has 15 amino acids. J lost 3 bases, V lost 3 bases, and 7 bases had no gene match. In DNA, the CDR3 is TGTGCCAGCAGCTTGACGCTGGGGACAGACTATGGCTACACCTTC. Protein: CASSLTLGTDYGYTF.